The 14 T cell receptor beta chains below were found in one sample sequenced in a study of T cell responses to AZD1222 COVID-19 vaccine. Profiling relied on immunoSEQ multiplex PCR, and the TCRdb table lists in-frame clones only, not all of them. The sample records about 170,000 clones, 70% to 90% being singletons. The sample in question was peripheral blood, obtained 28 days after the second AZD1222 dose. The origin of the receptors is an adult who received the AZD1222 COVID-19 vaccine.

This chain uses TRBV20-1 with TRBJ2-7; a possible D gene is TRBD1 (5 bases). The CDR3 loop spans 11 amino acids. Per the germline V gene, CDR1 is DFQATT and CDR2 is SNEGSKA (reference sequence). The germline V and J ends were trimmed by 6 bases and 5 bases, with 11 bases remaining between them. The CDR3 sequence is CSAPGLNEQYF. The CDR3 nucleotides are TGCAGTGCCCCAGGGCTGAACGAGCAGTACTTC.

The V call is TRBV5-1, the J call TRBJ1-4, with 8 bases identical to TRBD1. The CDR3 has 14 residues. The germline gives CDR1 SGHRS, CDR2 YFSETQ. With 3 bases clipped from V and 8 bases from J, the junction kept 6 bases outside the gene matches. The CDR3 DNA reads TGCGCCAGCAGCTACGGACAGGGAGGGGAAAAACTGTTTTTT. It is translated as CASSYGQGGEKLFF.

The chain's CDR3 is CASSYSGRAHEQYF. CDR3 in DNA: TGTGCCAGCAGTTACTCAGGAAGGGCGCACGAGCAGTACTTC. This chain connects TRBV6-2 or TRBV6-3 to TRBJ2-7; no definite D call. The CDR3 covers 14 residues. Germline lookup yields CDR1 MNHEY and CDR2 SVGEGT. Trimming pared 0 bases from V and 5 bases from J, leaving 11 bases between.

This clone was detected only once. This sequence joins TRBV4-3 and TRBJ2-2; a possible D gene is TRBD2 (6 bases). Trimming stripped 0 bases from V and 2 bases from J, with 10 bases between. The length of the CDR3 is 16 residues. Germline lookup yields CDR1 LGHNA and CDR2 YSLEER. Here the CDR3 DNA reads TGCGCCAGCAGCCAAGACCGAGGGACTAACACCGGGGAGCTGTTTTTT. The encoded protein is CASSQDRGTNTGELFF.

CDR3 loop: CASSPISGQGAYEQYF. The CDR3 DNA is TGTGCCAGCAGCCCTATCTCCGGACAGGGGGCCTACGAGCAGTACTTC. V gene TRBV13 combines with J gene TRBJ2-7; 10 nucleotides line up with TRBD1. The germline V gene encodes CDR1 PRHDT and CDR2 FYEKMQ (reference sequence). The CDR3 consists of 16 residues. Trimming took 5 bases from V and 2 from J; bases not matched to a gene: 9.

V and J are TRBV6-2 or TRBV6-3 and TRBJ2-1; D gene uncertain. The CDR3 contains 12 residues. V lost 4 bases, J lost 2 bases, and 3 bases lay in between. CDR1 and CDR2 from the germline V gene are MNHEY and SVGEGT. CDR3 DNA: TGTGCCAGCAGTTTAACCTACAATGAGCAGTTCTTC. It specifies CASSLTYNEQFF.

The V call is TRBV9, the J call TRBJ1-1, with 7 bases aligning to TRBD1. Germline-derived CDR1 and CDR2 are SGDLS and YYNGEE. V dropped 9 bases and J dropped 3; count of bases not matched to a gene: 20. CDR3 length: 17 residues. In DNA form, the CDR3 reads TGTGCCACCCAGCAGGGGGGGGGAAAAAAGGAGGACACTGAAGCTTTCTTT. Encoded protein: CATQQGGGKKEDTEAFF.

A note on this clone: A junction boundary mismatches the germline segment, possibly from a read error. The chain combines TRBV6-5 with TRBJ1-3; 11 bases map to TRBD1. The CDR3 totals 15 residues. The germline CDR1 and CDR2 sequences are MNHEY and SVGAGI. CDR3 in DNA: TGTGCCAGCAGGGGGACAGGGGGACCAGGAAATACCATATATTTT. It encodes CASRGTGGPGNTIYF.

This sequence joins TRBV11-2 and TRBJ2-5; the D gene is possibly TRBD1 (6 bases). Germline V gene lookup returns CDR1 SGHAT and CDR2 FQNNGV. V was pared by 1 base and J by 4 bases, with 7 bases between. The CDR3 totals 13 residues. The CDR3 DNA sequence: TGTGCCAGCAGCTTAGGGGGGCGAGAGACCCAGTACTTC. Translated: CASSLGGRETQYF.

This clone was picked up a small number of times. This chain connects TRBV18 to TRBJ1-5; possible D gene TRBD1, 5 bases. Germline V lookup: CDR1 KGHSH, CDR2 LQKENI. The V gene lost 0 bases and the J gene lost 4 bases, with 13 bases spanning the gap. The CDR3 consists of 16 residues. The chain's CDR3 is CASSPPGRALNQPQHF. The CDR3 DNA reads TGTGCCAGCTCACCACCGGGCAGGGCCCTAAATCAGCCCCAGCATTTT.

V and J are TRBV7-2 and TRBJ2-7; no clear D gene. CDR3 length equals 14 residues. Germline lookup yields CDR1 SGHTA and CDR2 FQGNSA. Trimming stripped 2 bases from V and 0 bases from J, with 8 bases between. This chain's CDR3 is CASSLKASSYEQYF. The CDR3 bases are TGTGCCAGCAGCTTAAAGGCCAGCTCCTACGAGCAGTACTTC.

The chain recombines TRBV6-5 with TRBJ1-2; 7 positions match TRBD1. Germline V CDR1 and CDR2: MNHEY, SVGAGI. CDR3 length equals 14 residues. The trim removed 8 bases at V and 3 bases at J, leaving 9 bases unmatched. The CDR3 loop is CASAPGGHYYGYTF. The CDR3 nucleotides read TGTGCCAGCGCCCCAGGGGGGCATTACTATGGCTACACCTTC.

The rearrangement uses TRBV9 and TRBJ1-1; D remains unclear. The CDR3 has 15 amino acids. Germline V gene sequence: CDR1 SGDLS, CDR2 YYNGEE. V was trimmed by 3 bases and J by 1 base, leaving 13 bases between them. CDR3 in amino acids: CASSASWQTNTEAFF. In nucleotides, the CDR3 is TGTGCCAGCAGCGCCTCGTGGCAGACGAACACTGAAGCTTTCTTT.

The genes are TRBV27 and TRBJ2-2, with D unclear. The V and J ends lost 2 bases and 3 bases respectively, with 7 bases between them. CDR3 length equals 14 residues. Germline lookup yields CDR1 MNHEY and CDR2 SMNVEV (reference sequence). In nucleotides, the CDR3 is TGTGCCAGCAGTTTAAACAGAGACACCGGGGAGCTGTTTTTT. This gives the protein CASSLNRDTGELFF.